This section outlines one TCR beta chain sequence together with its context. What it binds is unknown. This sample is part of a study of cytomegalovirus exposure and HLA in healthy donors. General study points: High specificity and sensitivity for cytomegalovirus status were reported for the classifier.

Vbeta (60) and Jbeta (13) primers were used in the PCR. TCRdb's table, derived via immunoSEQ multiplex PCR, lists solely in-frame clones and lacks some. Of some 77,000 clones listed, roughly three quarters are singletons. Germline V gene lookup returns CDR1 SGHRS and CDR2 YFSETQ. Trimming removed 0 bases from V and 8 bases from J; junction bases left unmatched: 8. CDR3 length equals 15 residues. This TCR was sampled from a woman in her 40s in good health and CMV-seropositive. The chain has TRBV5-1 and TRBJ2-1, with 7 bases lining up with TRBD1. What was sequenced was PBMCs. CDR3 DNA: TGCGCCAGCAGCTTGGCCTCGACAGGGACCGATGAGCAGTTCTTC. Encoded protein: CASSLASTGTDEQFF.